The T cell receptor beta chain described here comes from a study of blood T cells in healthy people across ages. Study-level points and caveats: In these data, TCR beta diversity tracked strongly with naive T cell percentage.

Points on this clonotype: The target antigen is unknown.

The germline CDR1 and CDR2 sequences are SGHRS and YFSETQ. The CDR3 consists of 13 residues. Trimming removed 4 bases from V and 6 bases from J, with 12 bases in between. A second PCR of 7 to 11 cycles used a sample-barcoded 5' primer and a J-beta primer mix. Through a template-switch adaptor with 12 random nucleotides, each cDNA molecule received a tag. TCRdb re-derived calls from the 5' RACE reads in MiXCR, one entry per CDR3 protein. The table shows about 1.6 million distinct CDR3 sequences, with roughly 32% occurring only once. This chain links TRBV5-1 with TRBJ2-3, with D tentatively TRBD1 (6 bases). This clonotype was obtained from a woman aged 25 to 39 in good health. Sequencing was done on a sample of blood. The CDR3 bases are TGCGCCAGCAGCATGCTCGGACAGGATACGCAGTATTTT. As protein: CASSMLGQDTQYF.